This T cell receptor beta chain was captured by sequencing in a study of CD4 and CD8 cells across lung adenocarcinoma regions. Localized lung adenocarcinoma, a non-small cell lung cancer, affected the donors. Trimming at V came to 6 bases and at J to 6 bases, leaving 5 bases not matched to a gene. Germline CDR1 reads MNHNS; CDR2 reads SASEGT. This CDR3 has 14 amino acids. TCRdb processed the PCR reads anew with MiXCR; each CDR3 protein has one entry. This sample has 3,000 to 4,000 distinct CDR3 sequences, with 55% to 75% found just once. Sequenced sample: CD4+ T cells from the margin of a lung tumor. This sequence joins TRBV6-1 and TRBJ2-1; 10 nucleotides align to TRBD1. This receptor was identified in a male donor with lung adenocarcinoma. The CD4 and CD8 labels of this study may be unreliable. The CDR3 loop reads CASSRDRGSNEQFF. CDR3 nucleotides: TGTGCCAGCAGCCGGGACAGGGGATCCAATGAGCAGTTCTTC.